This record covers a single TCR beta chain. Its specificity is unknown. Sequenced by immunoSEQ multiplex PCR; TCRdb stores in-frame clones only, minus some. The sample includes more than 70,000 clones, about 86% of them seen just once. These data originate in a study of OX40 agonist ivuxolimab in advanced cancers. About the study: While on treatment, patients had intravenous ivuxolimab at 0.01 to 10 mg/kg every 2 weeks. Participants averaged around 60 years of age (range about 23 to 90) and were less than 85% male. Overall study results and limits: Both CD4+ and CD8+ T cell populations in blood had undergone clonal expansion by week 6 at 0.1 to 3.0 mg/kg. Among T cells, CD8+ cells averaged more expanded clones than CD4+ cells.

The CDR3 totals 15 residues. CDR1 SSHAT and CDR2 FNYEAQ come from the germline V gene (reference sequence). V was cut by 5 bases and J by 2 bases, with 15 bases left in between. The chain couples TRBV7-7 to TRBJ2-5; TRBD2 might be the D (5 bases). Sample: CD4+ or CD8+ T cells sorted from blood, taken in a trial of the OX40 agonist ivuxolimab. The receptor was isolated from an adult with an advanced solid tumor such as melanoma, head and neck, liver or kidney cancer. The CDR3 DNA reads as TGTGCCAGCAGCCCGTCCCGGGATCCTCAAGAGACCCAGTACTTC. It yields the protein CASSPSRDPQETQYF. Drawing the rest from reference TRBV7-7 and TRBJ2-5, the complete variable domain is GAGVSQSPRYKVTKRGQDVTLRCDPISSHATLYWYQQALGQGPEFLTYFNYEAQPDKSGLPSDRFSAERPEGSISTLTIQRTEQRDSAMYRCASSPSRDPQETQYFGPGTRLLVL.